Listed here is a single T cell receptor (beta chain). Antigen: not known. Donors were healthy Caucasian individuals from Russia aged about 6 to 90. The entry originates in a study of blood T cells in healthy people across ages. Looking at the study overall: About one barcoded beta molecule was captured per two T cells (by template switching).

With V trimmed by 6 bases and J by 2 bases, 6 bases remained unmatched. CDR3 length: 13 amino acids. Looked up from germline, CDR1 is GTSNPN and CDR2 is SVGIG (reference sequence). A J-beta primer mix and a sample-barcoded 5' primer were used in a second PCR of roughly 6 to 11 cycles. Each CDR3 protein gets one entry after TCRdb re-called the 5' RACE reads with MiXCR. The table has 1.2 million to 1.5 million distinct CDR3 sequences, 42% seen once. Study findings and constraints: Higher naive T cell percentage went strongly together with higher TCR beta diversity. TCR beta diversity per million T cells fell roughly linearly with age.

The receptor was isolated from a woman younger than 30 in good health. Sequencing was carried out using blood. The V call is TRBV30, the J call TRBJ2-5; TRBD2 aligns across 7 bases. The CDR3 bases are TGTGCCTGTTCTGGGGGGGTGCAAGAGACCCAGTACTTC. It encodes CACSGGVQETQYF.